Listed below are T cell receptor beta chains from one sample, sequenced in a study of OX40 agonist ivuxolimab in advanced cancers. TCRdb's copy holds only in-frame clones and misses some; the assay was immunoSEQ multiplex PCR. The sample holds around 83,000 clones; around nine tenths are singletons and the top ten take 2.3%. The starting material was CD4+ or CD8+ T cells sorted from blood, obtained in a trial of the OX40 agonist ivuxolimab. These TCRs come from an adult with an advanced solid tumor such as melanoma, head and neck, liver or kidney cancer. Both conserved end residues are part of each CDR3. The order of the fields is D gene, V gene, clone size, J gene, CDR3 protein, CDR3 DNA. D genes are given only for firm matches. Clone size, where shown, is once, few, many, or a class for clones that have expanded.

d_call: NA; v_call: TRBV9; clone_size: NA; j_call: TRBJ2-4; cdr3_aa: CASSASGQLAKNIQYF; cdr3_nt: TGTGCCAGCAGCGCTTCGGGCCAGTTAGCCAAAAACATTCAGTACTTC
d_call: NA; v_call: TRBV7-2; clone_size: NA; j_call: TRBJ2-7; cdr3_aa: CASSFPGGEQYF; cdr3_nt: TGTGCCAGCAGCTTCCCCGGGGGCGAGCAGTACTTC
d_call: NA; v_call: TRBV10-1; clone_size: NA; j_call: TRBJ2-1; cdr3_aa: CASSEGPADNEQFF; cdr3_nt: TGCGCCAGCAGTGAGGGACCGGCTGACAATGAGCAGTTCTTC
d_call: NA; v_call: TRBV7-2; clone_size: NA; j_call: TRBJ1-3; cdr3_aa: CASSLLVGPVGNTIYF; cdr3_nt: TGTGCCAGCAGCCTACTAGTGGGACCAGTTGGAAACACCATATATTTT
d_call: TRBD2; v_call: TRBV2; clone_size: NA; j_call: TRBJ2-1; cdr3_aa: CASSPAGVFDEQFF; cdr3_nt: TGTGCCAGCAGTCCAGCGGGAGTATTCGATGAGCAGTTCTTC
d_call: NA; v_call: TRBV18; clone_size: once; j_call: TRBJ2-7; cdr3_aa: CASSRSAPGRSMDEQYF; cdr3_nt: TGTGCCAGCTCACGTTCCGCCCCAGGCCGCTCAATGGACGAGCAGTACTTC
d_call: NA; v_call: TRBV6-5; clone_size: NA; j_call: TRBJ1-5; cdr3_aa: CASSYGRAGQPQHF; cdr3_nt: TGTGCCAGCAGTTACGGTCGGGCCGGTCAGCCCCAGCATTTT
d_call: NA; v_call: TRBV29-1; clone_size: NA; j_call: TRBJ2-7; cdr3_aa: CSVEAGVAGAYEQYF; cdr3_nt: TGCAGCGTTGAAGCAGGGGTGGCCGGCGCCTACGAGCAGTACTTC
d_call: TRBD2; v_call: TRBV10-3; clone_size: once; j_call: TRBJ2-1; cdr3_aa: CAITEDRLAGGRREQFF; cdr3_nt: TGTGCCATCACCGAAGACAGACTAGCGGGAGGGCGGCGGGAGCAGTTCTTC
d_call: TRBD1; v_call: TRBV7-2; clone_size: once; j_call: TRBJ2-7; cdr3_aa: CASSTRQGMGEQYF; cdr3_nt: TGTGCCAGCAGCACCCGACAGGGGATGGGGGAGCAGTACTTC
d_call: NA; v_call: TRBV5-4; clone_size: NA; j_call: TRBJ2-2; cdr3_aa: CASSLGGYYTGELFF; cdr3_nt: TGTGCCAGCAGCTTGGGGGGGTATTACACCGGGGAGCTGTTTTTT
d_call: NA; v_call: TRBV10-1; clone_size: NA; j_call: TRBJ2-1; cdr3_aa: CASSTLGGPHNEQFF; cdr3_nt: TGCGCCAGCAGTACATTAGGGGGACCCCACAATGAGCAGTTCTTC
d_call: NA; v_call: TRBV6-5; clone_size: NA; j_call: TRBJ2-5; cdr3_aa: CASKSSPQETQYF; cdr3_nt: TGTGCCAGCAAGTCTAGCCCACAAGAGACCCAGTACTTC
d_call: NA; v_call: TRBV27; clone_size: NA; j_call: TRBJ2-5; cdr3_aa: CASSLDEGRVETQYF; cdr3_nt: TGTGCCAGCAGTTTAGATGAAGGGCGGGTAGAGACCCAGTACTTC
d_call: TRBD2; v_call: TRBV5-1; clone_size: NA; j_call: TRBJ2-3; cdr3_aa: CASSLDLAGADTQYF; cdr3_nt: TGCGCCAGCAGCTTGGATCTAGCGGGAGCAGATACGCAGTATTTT
d_call: NA; v_call: TRBV30; clone_size: NA; j_call: TRBJ2-7; cdr3_aa: CAWTGGGTTYEQYF; cdr3_nt: TGTGCCTGGACCGGAGGGGGAACCACTTACGAGCAGTACTTC